The 21 T cell receptor beta chains in this list originate from one sample, sequenced in a study of vaccination and CD4 T cells after COVID-19. Sequencing of the DNA from cultured CD4+ T cells was carried out with the Oncomine TCR Beta short-read assay. In TCRdb, the PCR reads were re-called with MiXCR into one record per CDR3 protein. The table lists more than 9,500 distinct CDR3 sequences, 76% of them singletons. Specified treatment: roughly 10-day PBMC culture with coronavirus spike peptide pools or control peptides (ViraFEST assay). Their antigens are not known. The sequenced sample consisted of CD4+ T cells from blood, cultured in vitro. The source of these receptors is a human donor who had recovered from COVID-19.

The rearrangement links TRBV10-1 to TRBJ1-5, with D unresolved. CDR3 length: 15 residues. Per germline, CDR1 WNHNN and CDR2 SYGVQD (reference sequence). The V end lost 0 bases, the J end lost 1 base, and 7 bases lay between the germline ends. The CDR3 is CASSESSRSNQPQHF. For the CDR3, the DNA is TGCGCCAGCAGTGAGTCCAGCCGGAGCAATCAGCCCCAGCATTTT.

The rearrangement uses TRBV28 and TRBJ2-3, with D perhaps assigned TRBD1 or TRBD2 (5 bases each). Germline CDR1 MDHEN, CDR2 SYDVKM. The CDR3 spans 13 residues. V was trimmed by 6 bases and J by 3 bases, leaving 10 bases between them. The CDR3 reads CASSSGATDTQYF. DNA for the CDR3: TGTGCCAGCAGCTCCGGGGCTACAGATACGCAGTATTTT. Together with reference TRBV28 and TRBJ2-3, the CDR3 gives the full variable domain: DVKVTQSSRYLVKRTGEKVFLECVQDMDHENMFWYRQDPGLGLRLIYFSYDVKMKEKGDIPEGYSVSREKKERFSLILESASTNQTSMYLCASSSGATDTQYFGPGTRLTVL.

This clonotype was picked up one time. The chain recombines TRBV24-1 with TRBJ2-1, with 8 bases matching TRBD1. The V segment lost 5 bases and the J segment 3 bases; nucleotides outside the gene matches: 2. The CDR3 has 14 residues. Germline values: CDR1 KGHDR, CDR2 SFDVKD. The CDR3 DNA sequence: TGTGCCACCAGTGGGACAGGGATCTACAATGAGCAGTTCTTC. This gives the protein CATSGTGIYNEQFF.

This chain uses TRBV19 with TRBJ2-5, with D unclear. CDR3 length equals 16 residues. The germline V gene has CDR1 LNHDA and CDR2 SQIVND (reference sequence). Deletions cut 3 bases from V and 0 bases from J, with 14 bases between. The CDR3 here is CASSIRTAQYQETQYF. For the CDR3, the DNA is TGTGCCAGTAGTATTCGAACCGCCCAGTACCAAGAGACCCAGTACTTC.

This clonotype was seen just once. The genes are TRBV20-1 and TRBJ2-3, with D possibly being TRBD1 (6 bases). There are 12 residues in the CDR3. Germline CDR1 and CDR2: DFQATT and SNEGSKA (reference sequence). CDR3 bases: TGCAGCCGGGACAAACACACAGATACGCAGTATTTT. It yields the protein CSRDKHTDTQYF.

The genes are TRBV2 and TRBJ1-2; no clear D. This CDR3 contains 13 residues. Trimming stripped 7 bases from V and 7 bases from J, with 16 bases between. The germline V gene has CDR1 SNHLY and CDR2 FYNNEI. CDR3 DNA sequence: TGTGCCAGCATAGCAGTCCCTCGGGGTGGCTACACCTTC. This translates into CASIAVPRGGYTF.

This clonotype was detected only a few times. The gene calls are TRBV4-1 and TRBJ2-3, with a possible D match to TRBD2 (5 bases). There are 14 residues in the CDR3. V was clipped by 2 bases and J by 2 bases, with 8 bases between them. Germline V gene sequence: CDR1 MGHRA, CDR2 YSYEKL. The CDR3 region has the DNA TGCGCCAGCAGCCAAAGCGGTAACACAGATACGCAGTATTTT. This codes for CASSQSGNTDTQYF.

The chain joins TRBV28 to TRBJ2-7, with D tentatively TRBD2 (6 bases). CDR3 length equals 14 residues. V lost 7 bases and J lost 0, with 13 bases in between. Germline-derived CDR1 and CDR2 are MDHEN and SYDVKM. This chain's CDR3 is CASTRDLSSYEQYF. The CDR3, as DNA: TGTGCCAGCACCCGGGACTTAAGCTCCTACGAGCAGTACTTC.

The V and J genes are TRBV4-1 and TRBJ2-5; 10 bases match TRBD2. This CDR3 is built from 16 residues. Per germline, CDR1 MGHRA and CDR2 YSYEKL. The J segment lost 5 bases and the V segment lost 5 bases, leaving 11 bases of the junction unmatched. DNA for the CDR3: TGCGCCAGCAGCAATAGTCTAGCGGGAGTTTACGAGACCCAGTACTTC. It yields the protein CASSNSLAGVYETQYF.

The chain combines TRBV20-1 with TRBJ1-5, with 11 bases fitting TRBD1. Trimming at V came to 5 bases and at J to 5 bases, leaving 5 bases not matched to a gene. The CDR3 has 14 residues. The germline V gene has CDR1 DFQATT and CDR2 SNEGSKA (reference sequence). CDR3 bases: TGCAGTGCTGGACAGGGGGCGCGAGATCAGCCCCAGCATTTT. Protein: CSAGQGARDQPQHF.

This chain links TRBV19 with TRBJ2-5; the match to TRBD1 covers 9 bases. V shed 5 bases and J 4 bases; nucleotides not matched to a gene: 11. Per germline, CDR1 LNHDA and CDR2 SQIVND (reference sequence). This CDR3 is built from 16 residues. The CDR3 nucleotides read TGTGCCAGTAGTCCAAATCCCGGGACAGGGTTAGAGACCCAGTACTTC. As protein: CASSPNPGTGLETQYF.

This clonotype has only a few counts. This rearrangement joins TRBV5-1 to TRBJ2-2; D may correspond to TRBD1 or TRBD2 (5 bases each). Between the trimmed V and J ends, which lost 2 bases and 0 bases, there was a span of 8 bases. Germline V gene data show CDR1 as SGHRS and CDR2 as YFSETQ. CDR3 length equals 15 residues. CDR3 region: CASSFRGANTGELFF. CDR3 sequence (DNA): TGCGCCAGCAGCTTCAGAGGGGCGAACACCGGGGAGCTGTTTTTT. Together with reference TRBV5-1 and TRBJ2-2, the CDR3 gives the full variable domain: KAGVTQTPRYLIKTRGQQVTLSCSPISGHRSVSWYQQTPGQGLQFLFEYFSETQRNKGNFPGRFSGRQFSNSRSEMNVSTLELGDSALYLCASSFRGANTGELFFGEGSRLTVL.

The V call is TRBV7-2, the J call TRBJ2-5; maybe TRBD1 (5 bases). Trimming removed 2 bases from V and 2 bases from J, with 9 bases in between. The germline CDR1 and CDR2 sequences are SGHTA and FQGNSA. The CDR3 is 14 amino acids. CDR3 sequence: CASSLRSGQETQYF. The DNA for the CDR3 is TGTGCCAGCAGCTTAAGGTCAGGGCAAGAGACCCAGTACTTC.

The chain uses TRBV6-5 and TRBJ2-1; weak D call: TRBD2 (5 bases). CDR1 MNHEY and CDR2 SVGAGI come from the germline V gene. There are 13 residues in the CDR3. V was cut by 0 bases and J by 14 bases, with 14 bases left in between. CDR3: CASSYSRLAGEFF. Written as DNA, the CDR3 is TGTGCCAGCAGTTACTCGAGGCTAGCCGGTGAGTTCTTC.

The chain carries TRBV12-3 or TRBV12-4 and TRBJ2-5, with D uncertain. The CDR3 is 13 amino acids. V was shortened by 5 bases and J by 2 bases, with 9 bases between the two germline ends. In nucleotides, the CDR3 is TGTGCCAGCAGTAAAGGGAATCAAGAGACCCAGTACTTC. Encoded protein: CASSKGNQETQYF.

The V call is TRBV6-1, the J call TRBJ1-3; D gene unclear. The V end was cut by 6 bases, the J end by 1 base, with 10 bases between. CDR1 MNHNS and CDR2 SASEGT come from the germline V gene. The CDR3 sequence is 14 residues long. The CDR3 sequence is CASSRSNSGNTIYF. In DNA, the CDR3 is TGTGCCAGCAGCCGTAGTAATTCTGGAAACACCATATATTTT.

The V and J genes are TRBV2 and TRBJ2-7; TRBD1 aligns across 7 bases. The junction had 3 bases not matched to a gene; V was cut back by 6 bases and J by 7 bases. Looked up from germline, CDR1 is SNHLY and CDR2 is FYNNEI. The CDR3 is 11 residues long. The CDR3 nucleotides read TGTGCCAGCAGAGGGGGCCCTGAGCAGTACTTC. Translating gives CASRGGPEQYF.

V gene TRBV20-1 combines with J gene TRBJ2-2, with D tentatively TRBD1 (6 bases). Trimming left V 0 bases short and J 7 bases short, with 18 bases between. The germline gives CDR1 DFQATT, CDR2 SNEGSKA (reference sequence). This CDR3 spans 16 amino acids. The CDR3 loop reads CSARDPRQGKSGELFF. In DNA, the CDR3 is TGCAGTGCTAGAGATCCCCGGCAGGGGAAAAGCGGGGAGCTGTTTTTT.

The chain carries TRBV12-3 or TRBV12-4 and TRBJ2-5; D is unclear. The V gene lost 3 bases and the J gene lost 2 bases, with 7 bases spanning the gap. There are 13 residues in the CDR3. The CDR3 sequence is CASSFELQETQYF. The CDR3 DNA is TGTGCCAGCAGTTTCGAGCTACAAGAGACCCAGTACTTC.

This clonotype was counted between two and nine times. The rearrangement joins TRBV15 to TRBJ1-4; a possible D gene is TRBD1 (6 bases). The CDR3 length is 15 residues. V lost 1 base and J 8 bases, leaving 14 bases between the germline ends. Per germline, CDR1 LNHNV and CDR2 YYDKDF (reference sequence). CDR3 sequence reads: CATSRGQGLREKLFF. The CDR3 nucleotides read TGTGCCACCAGCAGAGGGCAGGGGCTGCGGGAAAAACTGTTTTTT.

This clonotype was found a few times. CDR3 in amino acids: CASRSHHRYNSPLHF. CDR3 sequence (DNA): TGTGCCAGCAGGTCCCACCATCGGTATAATTCACCCCTCCACTTT. The genes are TRBV28 and TRBJ1-6; D not certain. Trimming removed 6 bases at V and 4 bases at J, with 13 bases between. Germline CDR1 is MDHEN and CDR2 is SYDVKM. This CDR3 contains 15 residues.